This is a list of T cell receptor beta chains from one sample in a study of identical twins. TCRdb analysed the 5' RACE reads with MiXCR anew, one entry per CDR3 protein. The sample holds approximately 190,000 distinct CDR3 sequences; approximately 15% are singletons and the top ten take around two fifths. This sample was shared with a second study, whose subject was T cells expressing NK-cell markers.

The sequencing sample was made of CD8+ T cells sorted from blood. The receptors shown here come from a woman aged 18-29 years in good health. Both conserved end residues are part of each CDR3. D genes are given only for firm matches. Clone size is given for some rows only: seen once, a few or many times, or a class if the clone is expanded.

cdr3_aa: CSVEGSDEQFF
cdr3_nt: TGCAGCGTTGAGGGGAGTGATGAGCAGTTCTTC
clone_size: few
v_call: TRBV29-1
d_call: -
j_call: TRBJ2-1

cdr3_aa: CASSLVTGGAAYEQYF
cdr3_nt: TGTGCCAGCAGCCTAGTCACAGGGGGCGCCGCCTACGAGCAGTACTTC
clone_size: few
v_call: TRBV3-1
d_call: TRBD1
j_call: TRBJ2-7

cdr3_aa: CASSLSRRDRGFYEQYF
cdr3_nt: TGTGCCAGCAGCTTGAGTCGTCGGGACAGGGGCTTCTACGAGCAGTACTTC
clone_size: few
v_call: TRBV7-2
d_call: TRBD1
j_call: TRBJ2-7

cdr3_aa: CASSEGGQYNEQFF
cdr3_nt: TGCGCCAGCAGTGAAGGGGGACAGTACAATGAGCAGTTCTTC
clone_size: -
v_call: TRBV10-1
d_call: TRBD1
j_call: TRBJ2-1

cdr3_aa: CASSPLQPQHF
cdr3_nt: TGTGCCAGCAGCCCGCTCCAGCCCCAGCATTTT
clone_size: few
v_call: TRBV21-1
d_call: -
j_call: TRBJ1-5

cdr3_aa: CASSLGTGVGYGYTF
cdr3_nt: TGTGCCAGCAGCTTAGGAACAGGGGTGGGGTATGGCTACACCTTC
clone_size: -
v_call: TRBV7-6
d_call: TRBD1
j_call: TRBJ1-2

cdr3_aa: CASSLAGQSNYEQYF
cdr3_nt: TGTGCCAGCAGCTTAGCGGGACAAAGCAACTACGAGCAGTACTTC
clone_size: -
v_call: TRBV7-6
d_call: -
j_call: TRBJ2-7

cdr3_aa: CASRRGLAETYNEQFF
cdr3_nt: TGTGCCAGCAGACGCGGACTAGCGGAGACCTACAATGAGCAGTTCTTC
clone_size: few
v_call: TRBV5-8
d_call: TRBD2
j_call: TRBJ2-1

cdr3_aa: CASSLAGLANEQFF
cdr3_nt: TGTGCCAGCAGCTTAGCGGGGCTAGCAAATGAGCAGTTCTTC
clone_size: few
v_call: TRBV7-2
d_call: -
j_call: TRBJ2-1

cdr3_aa: CASDPPSSGGRDNEQFF
cdr3_nt: TGTGCTAGTGACCCCCCCTCTAGCGGGGGGAGGGACAATGAGCAGTTCTTC
clone_size: -
v_call: TRBV12-5
d_call: TRBD2
j_call: TRBJ2-1

cdr3_aa: CASSPQWGVPGELFF
cdr3_nt: TGTGCCAGCAGCCCCCAGTGGGGCGTACCGGGGGAGCTGTTTTTT
clone_size: few
v_call: TRBV7-9
d_call: -
j_call: TRBJ2-2